These 16 T cell receptor beta chains share one sample of origin, sequenced in a study of Graves' ophthalmopathy and Graves' hyperthyroidism. RNA transcripts yielded amplified TCR beta CDR3 regions. A first-round RT-PCR used HTBI primers, followed by a second-round multiplex PCR. A single record per CDR3 protein comes from TCRdb applying MiXCR to the multiplex PCR reads. The table has roughly 1.1 million distinct CDR3 sequences, less than 45% seen once. The material sequenced was peripheral blood or thyroid tissue (not recorded which). The receptors come from an adult man with Graves' hyperthyroidism.

This clonotype was recorded a few times. The V and J genes are TRBV11-2 and TRBJ2-7, with 7 bases fitting TRBD1. Trimming at V came to 5 bases and at J to 6 bases, leaving 16 bases not matched to a gene. The CDR3 covers 16 residues. Germline V gene lookup returns CDR1 SGHAT and CDR2 FQNNGV. CDR3 region: CASSVLVSGGIGEQYF. Written as DNA, the CDR3 is TGTGCCAGCAGCGTACTAGTTTCAGGGGGTATAGGCGAGCAGTACTTC.

This clonotype was detected many times. The gene calls are TRBV5-5 and TRBJ1-5, with D possibly matching TRBD1 (6 bases). The CDR3 spans 15 residues. CDR1 SGHKS and CDR2 YYEKEE come from the germline V gene (reference sequence). V lost 5 bases and J 5 bases, leaving 17 bases between the germline ends. CDR3 in amino acids: CASRSGVGADQPQHF. CDR3 in DNA: TGTGCCAGCAGATCAGGGGTTGGGGCCGATCAGCCCCAGCATTTT.

This clonotype was recorded many times. The chain joins TRBV6-6 to TRBJ1-1, with D uncertain. The germline gives CDR1 MNHNY, CDR2 SVGAGI (reference sequence). Trimming left V 5 bases short and J 11 bases short, with 18 bases between. This CDR3 spans 13 amino acids. For the CDR3, the DNA is TGTGCCAGCAGTGAAGCCGACGCAACGAGTGCTTTCTTT. It yields the protein CASSEADATSAFF.

This chain joins TRBV20-1 and TRBJ2-2; D not certain. Trimming pared 0 bases from V and 8 bases from J, leaving 1 base between. This CDR3 is 10 amino acids long. Germline V gene data show CDR1 as DFQATT and CDR2 as SNEGSKA (reference sequence). The CDR3 region is CSAREGELFF. For the CDR3, the DNA is TGCAGTGCTAGAGAAGGGGAGCTGTTTTTT.

The chain is built from TRBV10-3 and TRBJ2-3, with D perhaps matching TRBD2 (5 bases). V lost 5 bases, J lost 0 bases, and 9 bases lay in between. Germline lookup yields CDR1 ENHRY and CDR2 SYGVKD. There are 14 residues in the CDR3. The CDR3 DNA is TGTGCCATCAGTAGAGCGGTTAGCACAGATACGCAGTATTTT. Protein sequence: CAISRAVSTDTQYF.

At least ten counts were recorded for this clonotype. The CDR3 reads CASSLEAGANSPLHF. The CDR3, as DNA: TGCGCCAGCAGCTTGGAGGCAGGGGCTAATTCACCCCTCCACTTT. The chain recombines TRBV5-1 with TRBJ1-6; perhaps TRBD1 as D (6 bases). Germline CDR1 is SGHRS and CDR2 is YFSETQ. V lost 0 bases and J lost 6, with 10 bases in between. This CDR3 is built from 15 residues. The full variable domain, completed using reference TRBV5-1 and TRBJ1-6, is KAGVTQTPRYLIKTRGQQVTLSCSPISGHRSVSWYQQTPGQGLQFLFEYFSETQRNKGNFPGRFSGRQFSNSRSEMNVSTLELGDSALYLCASSLEAGANSPLHFGNGTRLTVT.

The chain couples TRBV5-1 to TRBJ2-5; no reliable D call. This CDR3 comprises 16 residues. V was trimmed by 0 bases and J by 1 base, leaving 13 bases between them. Germline-derived CDR1 and CDR2 are SGHRS and YFSETQ. The CDR3 sequence: CASSLGTANSQETQYF. CDR3 DNA sequence: TGCGCCAGCAGCTTGGGCACAGCGAACTCCCAAGAGACCCAGTACTTC.

This clonotype was detected ten times or more. The chain employs TRBV20-1 and TRBJ2-5, with D possibly being TRBD2 (6 bases). V lost 5 bases and J 4 bases, leaving 11 bases between the germline ends. The germline V gene has CDR1 DFQATT and CDR2 SNEGSKA (reference sequence). This CDR3 spans 12 amino acids. The DNA of the CDR3 is TGCAGTGCTCCTACCGGGGGAGAGACCCAGTACTTC. Its translation is CSAPTGGETQYF.

As concerns this clonotype: Germline is not matched at one junction end, which may reflect a read error. The chain uses TRBV7-3 and TRBJ1-4; 8 bases agree with TRBD1. Germline CDR1 reads SGHTA; CDR2 reads FQGTGA. This CDR3 is built from 15 residues. The CDR3 region has the DNA TGCGCCAGCAGCCCTCCGGGACAGGCTTATGAAAAACTGTTTTTT. It codes for CASSPPGQAYEKLFF.

This clonotype appeared a few times. The rearrangement links TRBV20-1 to TRBJ2-2; 7 bases are a match to TRBD2. This CDR3 contains 17 residues. The junction had 12 bases not matched to a gene; V was cut back by 3 bases and J by 2 bases. CDR1 and CDR2 (germline): DFQATT, SNEGSKA (reference sequence). The DNA for the CDR3 is TGCAGTGCTAGCTTCGTCTCTAGCGGATATAACACCGGGGAGCTGTTTTTT. This encodes CSASFVSSGYNTGELFF.

The chain is built from TRBV29-1 and TRBJ1-5; D may be TRBD1 (6 bases). Trimming stripped 6 bases from V and 3 bases from J, with 12 bases between. The CDR3 spans 13 residues. Per the germline V gene, CDR1 is SQVTM and CDR2 is ANQGSEA. In DNA, the CDR3 is TGCAGCGTCGGTCACAGGGCCAATCAGCCCCAGCATTTT. It translates to CSVGHRANQPQHF.

V gene TRBV12-3 or TRBV12-4 combines with J gene TRBJ1-5; no clear D gene. The length of the CDR3 is 13 residues. V dropped 7 bases and J dropped 0 bases, with 7 bases sitting between them. CDR3 in DNA: TGTGCCAGCACTTCGCATAGCAATCAGCCCCAGCATTTT. Translated: CASTSHSNQPQHF.

The rearrangement uses TRBV6-6 and TRBJ1-3, with D possibly matching TRBD1 (5 bases). Per the germline V gene, CDR1 is MNHNY and CDR2 is SVGAGI (reference sequence). Trimming removed 8 bases at V and 8 bases at J, with 22 bases between. This CDR3 is built from 15 residues. CDR3 bases: TGTGCCAGCGCCCTCGACCGTGGGGGGTCGTACACCATATATTTT. Encoded protein: CASALDRGGSYTIYF.

This clonotype was recorded a few times. The junction and the germline gene differ at one end; a read error may be behind it. The gene calls are TRBV7-2 and TRBJ2-7; TRBD1 matches at 7 bases. This CDR3 has 13 amino acids. CDR1 SGHTA and CDR2 FQGNSA come from the germline V gene. The chain's CDR3 is CASSQRQGHEQYF. In nucleotides, the CDR3 is TGCGCCAGCAGCCAACGACAGGGTCACGAGCAGTACTTC.

The chain carries TRBV7-2 and TRBJ1-2; D gene ambiguous. There are 12 residues in the CDR3. The germline CDR1 and CDR2 sequences are SGHTA and FQGNSA. Trimming removed 0 bases from V and 9 bases from J, with 8 bases in between. The CDR3 region has the DNA TGTGCCAGCAGCTTAGCCGGGATTAGCTACACCTTC. Translation gives CASSLAGISYTF.

CDR3 bases: TGTGCCAGCAGTGAATCGAGCAGTCCGAAGGCCGGGGAGCTGTTTTTT. Translation: CASSESSSPKAGELFF. This sequence joins TRBV25-1 and TRBJ2-2; the D is unclear. CDR1 and CDR2 (germline): MGHDK, SYGVNS. The CDR3 has 16 amino acids. V gave up 1 base and J gave up 6 bases, with 15 bases separating them.